The 20 T cell receptor beta chains below were found in one sample sequenced in a study of blood T cell repertoires in COVID-19. Profiling relied on immunoSEQ multiplex PCR, and the TCRdb table lists in-frame clones only, not all of them. The sample shows 250,000 to 350,000 clones, 87% of them seen only once. Sequenced: PBMCs or T cells enriched from blood (not recorded which). All receptors derive from a woman in her 30s who had recovered from COVID-19.

The rearrangement links TRBV18 to TRBJ1-5; TRBD1 matches at 9 bases. CDR3 length: 15 residues. V lost 3 bases and J lost 7; bases outside the gene matches: 7. CDR1 and CDR2 from the germline V gene are KGHSH and LQKENI. The CDR3 region is CASSPTGGRRQPQHF. In nucleotides, the CDR3 is TGTGCCAGCTCACCGACAGGGGGTAGGAGGCAGCCCCAGCATTTT.

The chain couples TRBV9 to TRBJ2-1; TRBD2 aligns across 8 bases. From germline, CDR1 is SGDLS and CDR2 YYNGEE. Trimming cost V 9 bases and J 9 bases; bases outside gene matches: 5. CDR3 length: 11 residues. CDR3 nucleotide sequence: TGTGCCACCCCCGGGGGGGGTGAGCAGTTCTTC. It codes for CATPGGGEQFF.

This clone turned up a few times. The rearrangement joins TRBV29-1 to TRBJ1-2; D unclear. The CDR3 extends over 13 amino acids. The V end lost 3 bases, the J end lost 4 bases, and 12 bases lay between the germline ends. Germline V CDR1 and CDR2: SQVTM, ANQGSEA. The CDR3 is CSVEESFAYGYTF. CDR3 sequence (DNA): TGCAGCGTTGAGGAGAGTTTTGCCTATGGCTACACCTTC.

The chain uses TRBV7-2 and TRBJ1-6; D gene ambiguous. V was clipped by 3 bases and J by 10 bases, with 16 bases between them. The germline V gene has CDR1 SGHTA and CDR2 FQGNSA. This CDR3 is built from 15 residues. The CDR3 is CASSFSSAFESPLHF. DNA of the CDR3: TGTGCCAGCAGCTTCTCCTCAGCGTTTGAGTCACCCCTCCACTTT.

As regards this clone: This sample includes further DNA sequences coding for the same CDR3. This chain links TRBV5-1 with TRBJ1-2, with no clear D. The CDR3 spans 13 residues. Trimming took 4 bases from V and 2 from J, leaving 9 bases between them. Germline V gene sequence: CDR1 SGHRS, CDR2 YFSETQ. This CDR3 is CASSPEANYGYTF. The CDR3 nucleotides read TGCGCCAGCAGCCCCGAAGCCAACTATGGCTACACCTTC.

The DNA for the CDR3 is TGTGCCAGTGGGGACAGGGGTGGTCAGCCCCAGCATTTT. Protein product: CASGDRGGQPQHF. The chain recombines TRBV19 with TRBJ1-5; 10 bases are shared with TRBD1. CDR1 is LNHDA and CDR2 is SQIVND in the germline V gene (reference sequence). The CDR3 extends over 13 amino acids. Unmatched junction bases numbered 4, after V lost 8 bases and J lost 6 bases.

The chain employs TRBV11-2 and TRBJ1-2; D may be TRBD1 (6 bases). V was cut by 5 bases and J by 4 bases, with 23 bases left in between. Per the germline V gene, CDR1 is SGHAT and CDR2 is FQNNGV. This CDR3 is built from 17 residues. The CDR3 reads CASSRRLQGGEGYGYTF. The CDR3 DNA reads as TGTGCCAGCAGCCGACGATTACAGGGAGGGGAAGGCTATGGCTACACCTTC.

The V gene is TRBV30, the J gene TRBJ1-2, with 9 bases fitting TRBD1. CDR3 length: 11 residues. CDR1 is GTSNPN, CDR2 SVGIG, per germline (reference sequence). This chain's CDR3 is CATGDRARGTF. The CDR3 DNA follows: TGTGCGACCGGGGACAGGGCGCGAGGCACCTTC.

The CDR3 DNA reads as TGTGCCAGCAGCTTAGCCGGGACAGGGGGATCTGGGGCCAACGTCCTGACTTTC. As protein: CASSLAGTGGSGANVLTF. The chain combines TRBV7-2 with TRBJ2-6, with 11 bases that match TRBD1. Losses at the gene ends were 0 bases for V and 1 base for J; bases not matched to a gene: 2. The CDR3 spans 18 residues. Germline V gene sequence: CDR1 SGHTA, CDR2 FQGNSA.

The rearrangement uses TRBV11-3 and TRBJ2-1; D might be TRBD1 (6 bases). The CDR3 is made up of 15 amino acids. The V and J ends lost 5 bases and 0 bases respectively, with 11 bases between them. The germline gives CDR1 SGHNT, CDR2 YENEEA. DNA of the CDR3: TGTGCCAGCAGCCAGGGGAGTATCTCCTACAATGAGCAGTTCTTC. It encodes CASSQGSISYNEQFF.

A single count supports this clone. The CDR3 sequence: CASSLEVTGGTGELFF. Written as DNA, the CDR3 is TGTGCCAGCAGCTTAGAAGTGACAGGGGGTACCGGGGAGCTGTTTTTT. The chain carries TRBV7-6 and TRBJ2-2; 9 bases fit TRBD1. The germline gives CDR1 SGHVS, CDR2 FNYEAQ. The length of the CDR3 is 16 residues. Trimming removed 1 base from V and 5 bases from J; junction bases left unmatched: 5.

In its sample, this clone was seen a few times. The V gene is TRBV6-2 or TRBV6-3, the J gene TRBJ2-1; 9 nucleotides match TRBD2. This CDR3 has 18 amino acids. V lost 5 bases to trimming and J lost 9 bases; unmatched junction nucleotides: 20. Germline V gives CDR1 MNHEY, CDR2 SVGEGT. CDR3 nucleotides: TGTGCCAGCAGTCCCCCACCCGACCGAGTAGCGGGGGATATTGAGCAGTTCTTC. Its protein product is CASSPPPDRVAGDIEQFF.

The J gene is TRBJ1-1, the V gene TRBV19; unclear D gene. The germline V gene has CDR1 LNHDA and CDR2 SQIVND (reference sequence). The V end lost 2 bases, the J end lost 1 base, and 5 bases lay between the germline ends. This CDR3 contains 13 residues. Here the CDR3 DNA reads TGTGCCAGTAGTATAAGCACGAACACTGAAGCTTTCTTT. It codes for CASSISTNTEAFF.

The rearrangement joins TRBV29-1 to TRBJ2-7; TRBD2 is a possible D gene (5 bases). This CDR3 comprises 13 residues. In germline, CDR1 is SQVTM, CDR2 ANQGSEA. The CDR3 DNA reads as TGCAGTTGCGGCGTCCAGGACTCTTACGAGCAGTACTTC. Protein sequence: CSCGVQDSYEQYF.

The chain links TRBV6-5 to TRBJ1-6, with TRBD1 as a possible D gene (5 bases). CDR3 length equals 15 residues. Deletions cut 6 bases from V and 0 bases from J, with 9 bases between. The germline gives CDR1 MNHEY, CDR2 SVGAGI. The CDR3 sequence: CASRLTDSYNSPLHF. CDR3 DNA: TGTGCCAGCAGGCTGACAGACTCCTATAATTCACCCCTCCACTTT.

The chain carries TRBV9 and TRBJ1-3; 8 nucleotides line up with TRBD1. The germline gives CDR1 SGDLS, CDR2 YYNGEE. CDR3 length: 17 amino acids. The V and J ends lost 0 bases and 2 bases, in that order; junction bases with no gene match: 7. The CDR3 region is CASSVVAGGLAGNTIYF. CDR3 bases: TGTGCCAGCAGCGTAGTCGCAGGGGGCTTAGCTGGAAACACCATATATTTT.

The chain joins TRBV5-8 to TRBJ1-1; D is uncertain. In germline, CDR1 is SGHTS, CDR2 YDEGEE. V lost 2 bases and J 5 bases, leaving 13 bases between the germline ends. This CDR3 has 14 amino acids. The CDR3 region is CASSFRAGVTEAFF. CDR3 DNA sequence: TGTGCCAGCAGCTTCCGGGCCGGGGTGACTGAAGCTTTCTTT. Drawing the rest from reference TRBV5-8 and TRBJ1-1, the complete variable domain is EAGVTQSPTHLIKTRGQQATLRCSPISGHTSVYWYQQALGLGLQFLLWYDEGEERNRGNFPPRFSGRQFPNYSSELNVNALELEDSALYLCASSFRAGVTEAFFGQGTRLTVV.

V usage is TRBV5-4 and J usage is TRBJ2-7, with TRBD2 identical over 7 bases. The germline gives CDR1 SGHNT, CDR2 YYREEE (reference sequence). The V segment lost 4 bases and the J segment 5 bases; nucleotides outside the gene matches: 9. The CDR3 loop spans 14 amino acids. The CDR3 reads CASSREADADEQYF. In DNA, the CDR3 is TGTGCCAGCAGCCGGGAGGCAGACGCCGACGAGCAGTACTTC.

The chain combines TRBV20-1 with TRBJ1-4; D is ambiguous. The germline V gene encodes CDR1 DFQATT and CDR2 SNEGSKA (reference sequence). The length of the CDR3 is 11 residues. Between the trimmed V and J ends, which lost 4 bases and 5 bases, there was a span of 5 bases. Written as DNA, the CDR3 is TGCAGTGCTACAGGAAATGAAAAACTGTTTTTT. Protein: CSATGNEKLFF.

This clone was counted a single time. The gene calls are TRBV4-3 and TRBJ1-1; the D gene is possibly TRBD1 (6 bases). Germline loops: CDR1 LGHNA, CDR2 YSLEER. The CDR3 consists of 14 residues. The V end was cut by 3 bases, the J end by 7 bases, with 15 bases between. CDR3: CASSHLGGRGEAFF. For the CDR3, the DNA is TGCGCCAGCAGCCATCTAGGGGGTCGGGGTGAAGCTTTCTTT.